This TCR beta chain was found in a study of blood T cell repertoires in COVID-19 (TCRdb year 2020). Regarding the complete study: The collaborator samples originated in the United States, Italy and Spain and spanned the acute and convalescent phases of COVID-19. The material from the prospective study consisted of cDNA or gDNA derived from T cells, B-cell-depleted T cells, or PBMCs. A de-identified subject ID, COVID-19 status, age in years and sex were almost always included in the sample metadata. The repertoires were made available in a free public database intended to serve as a resource for research on the immune response to SARS-CoV-2. Samples came from the ongoing ImmuneRACE study (first 160 participants) plus 1,254 subjects from 6 global collaborators. Deeply sampled blood TCRbeta repertoires from subjects exposed to, actively infected with, or recovered from COVID-19 were included in the dataset. Where HLA class I and class II types were available, the types were taken from metadata supplied by the sample provider, not from assay-based typing. What the work shows at the level of the full study, not this receptor alone: Clinical and demographic metadata were provided uncurated, with the amount varying by source and participant.

TCRbeta CDR3 regions were amplified from genomic DNA using the immunoSEQ Assay, a bias-controlled multiplex PCR. As for how the authors treated the data: Within the assay, amplification of reference gene primers was used to estimate how many nucleated cells each sample contained. Sequence reads were collapsed and filtered to measure the absolute abundance of every unique TCRbeta CDR3 rearrangement. For each sample, productive Simpson clonality was calculated by taking the square root of Simpson's diversity index across productive rearrangements. TCRdb re-hosts the immuneACCESS table, in-frame sequences only. Its copies lack some clones; in the studies checked, an unresolved V gene accounts for under half of them, and the cause for the rest is not known. V and J calls and clone size are copied from that table; D and trimming were computed from the DNA. The sample table holds 430,000 or so clones, of which around nine tenths were seen once. The leading ten clones occupy about 1.5% of the sample.

To note about this clone: Its antigen remains unidentified. No quality values exist for individual bases; no much larger clone is one base distant.

From the cysteine up to the phenylalanine, the CDR3 has a length of 13 residues. Only the CDR3 part of the read is kept: 39 bases, read in frame from the first base. From a lookup of the germline V gene, CDR1 and CDR2 are MGHRA and YSYEKL. V is reduced by 3 bases and J by 1 base, leaving a spacing of 4 bases between them. Participants in the prospective study were enrolled through a virtual design, were aged 18 to 89 years, and lived in about 25 United States geographic areas. Cohort assignment in the prospective study relied on participant-reported clinical history from a screening survey and a study questionnaire. A participant counted as exposed if, within 2 weeks of entering the study, that participant had been in contact with someone who had a PCR-confirmed or clinician-diagnosed COVID-19 case. In the prospective study, mobile phlebotomists collected whole blood, serum and a nasopharyngeal or oropharyngeal swab from each participant. Prospective study participants could optionally give additional blood draws and questionnaires over a roughly two-month period. Prospective study blood samples were shipped either frozen or at room temperature before DNA extraction.

The source material was PBMCs or T cells enriched from blood (not recorded which). Recombination joined TRBV4-1 with TRBJ1-3; the D gene assignment is ambiguous. The source of this sequence is a woman aged 18-29 years who had been exposed to COVID-19. The nucleotides are TGCGCCAGCAGCCAGCGGTCTGGAAACACCATATATTTT. Its product reads: CASSQRSGNTIYF.